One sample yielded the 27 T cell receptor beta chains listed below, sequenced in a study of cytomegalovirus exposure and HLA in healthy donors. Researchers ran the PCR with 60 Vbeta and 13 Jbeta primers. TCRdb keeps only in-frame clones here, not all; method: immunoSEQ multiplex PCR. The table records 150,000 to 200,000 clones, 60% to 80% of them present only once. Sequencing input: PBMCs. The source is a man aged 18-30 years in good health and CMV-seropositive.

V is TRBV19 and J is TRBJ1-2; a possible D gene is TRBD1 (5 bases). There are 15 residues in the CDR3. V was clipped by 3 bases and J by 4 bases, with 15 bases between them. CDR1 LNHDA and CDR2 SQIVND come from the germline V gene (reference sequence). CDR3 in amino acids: CASSIKPGTPYGYTF. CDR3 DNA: TGTGCCAGTAGTATTAAGCCAGGGACTCCCTATGGCTACACCTTC.

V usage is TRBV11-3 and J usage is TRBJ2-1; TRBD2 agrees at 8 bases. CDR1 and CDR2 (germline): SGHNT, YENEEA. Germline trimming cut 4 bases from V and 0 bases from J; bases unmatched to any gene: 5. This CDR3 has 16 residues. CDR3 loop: CASSSLAESSYNEQFF. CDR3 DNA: TGTGCCAGCAGCTCACTAGCGGAGAGCTCCTACAATGAGCAGTTCTTC.

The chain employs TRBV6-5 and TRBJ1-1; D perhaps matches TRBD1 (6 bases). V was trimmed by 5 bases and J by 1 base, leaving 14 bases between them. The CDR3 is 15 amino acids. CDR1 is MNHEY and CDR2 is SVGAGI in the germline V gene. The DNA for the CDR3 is TGTGCCAGCAGTCCAACGGACAGACCGAACACTGAAGCTTTCTTT. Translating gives CASSPTDRPNTEAFF.

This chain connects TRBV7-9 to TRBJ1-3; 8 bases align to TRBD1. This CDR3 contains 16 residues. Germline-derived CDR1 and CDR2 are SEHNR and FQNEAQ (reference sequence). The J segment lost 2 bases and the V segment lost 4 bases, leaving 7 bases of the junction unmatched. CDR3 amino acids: CASSSGQGLAGNTIYF. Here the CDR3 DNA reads TGTGCCAGCAGCTCAGGACAGGGTTTAGCTGGAAACACCATATATTTT.

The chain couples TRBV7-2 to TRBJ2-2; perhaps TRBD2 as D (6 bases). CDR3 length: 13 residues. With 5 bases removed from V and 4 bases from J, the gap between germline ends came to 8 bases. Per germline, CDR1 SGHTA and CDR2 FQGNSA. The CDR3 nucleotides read TGTGCCAGCAGCGCGGGACCCACCGGGGAGCTGTTTTTT. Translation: CASSAGPTGELFF.

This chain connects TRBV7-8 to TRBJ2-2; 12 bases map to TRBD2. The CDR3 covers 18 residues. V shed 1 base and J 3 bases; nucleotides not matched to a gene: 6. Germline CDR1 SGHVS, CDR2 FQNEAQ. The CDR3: CASSLGLAGGLDTGELFF. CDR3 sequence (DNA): TGTGCCAGCAGCTTAGGTCTAGCGGGGGGGCTCGACACCGGGGAGCTGTTTTTT.

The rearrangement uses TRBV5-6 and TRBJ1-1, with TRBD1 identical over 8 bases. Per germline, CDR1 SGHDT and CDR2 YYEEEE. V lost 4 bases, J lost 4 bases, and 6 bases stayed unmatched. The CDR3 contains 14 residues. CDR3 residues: CASSGDRGSTEAFF. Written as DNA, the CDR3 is TGTGCCAGCAGCGGTGACAGGGGTTCCACTGAAGCTTTCTTT.

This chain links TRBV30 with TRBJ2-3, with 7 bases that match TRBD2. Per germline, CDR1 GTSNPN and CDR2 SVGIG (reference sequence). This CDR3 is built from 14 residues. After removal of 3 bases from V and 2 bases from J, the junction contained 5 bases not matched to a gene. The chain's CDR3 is CAWRRLALTDTQYF. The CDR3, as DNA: TGTGCCTGGAGAAGACTAGCACTCACAGATACGCAGTATTTT. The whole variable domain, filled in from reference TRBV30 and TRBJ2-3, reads SQTIHQWPATLVQPVGSPLSLECTVEGTSNPNLYWYRQAAGRGLQLLFYSVGIGQISSEVPQNLSASRPQDRQFILSSKKLLLSDSGFYLCAWRRLALTDTQYFGPGTRLTVL.

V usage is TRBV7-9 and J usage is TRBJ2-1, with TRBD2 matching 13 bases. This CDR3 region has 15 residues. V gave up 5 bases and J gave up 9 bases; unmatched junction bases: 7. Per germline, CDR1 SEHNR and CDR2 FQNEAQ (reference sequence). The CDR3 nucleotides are TGTGCCAGCAGCATCGGACTAGCGGGAGTCGGTGAGCAGTTCTTC. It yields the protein CASSIGLAGVGEQFF.

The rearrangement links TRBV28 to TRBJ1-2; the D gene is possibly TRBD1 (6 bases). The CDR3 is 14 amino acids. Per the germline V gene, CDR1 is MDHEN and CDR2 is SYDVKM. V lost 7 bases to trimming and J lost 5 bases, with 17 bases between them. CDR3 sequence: CASKLGGAGYGYTF. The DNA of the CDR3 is TGTGCCAGCAAGTTGGGGGGGGCTGGGTATGGCTACACCTTC.

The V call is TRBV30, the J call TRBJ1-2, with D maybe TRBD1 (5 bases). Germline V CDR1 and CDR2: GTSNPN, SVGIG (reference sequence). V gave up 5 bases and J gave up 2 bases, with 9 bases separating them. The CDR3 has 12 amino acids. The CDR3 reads CAWSSGNYGYTF. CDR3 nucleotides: TGTGCCTGGTCATCAGGGAACTATGGCTACACCTTC.

The CDR3 region has the DNA TGTGCCAGCAGCTTGAGGGACAGGCCCTTCTATGGCTACACCTTC. Translated: CASSLRDRPFYGYTF. The chain uses TRBV5-6 and TRBJ1-2, with TRBD1 matching 8 bases. The CDR3 is 15 residues long. Per germline, CDR1 SGHDT and CDR2 YYEEEE. Trimming cost V 1 base and J 4 bases; bases outside gene matches: 6.

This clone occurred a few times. CDR3 residues: CASSQLVGAGELFF. DNA for the CDR3: TGTGCCAGCAGTCAACTCGTAGGGGCCGGGGAGCTGTTTTTT. V gene TRBV6-5 combines with J gene TRBJ2-2; possible D gene TRBD1, 5 bases. Germline lookup yields CDR1 MNHEY and CDR2 SVGAGI. Trimming cost V 5 bases and J 6 bases, with 13 bases left between them. The CDR3 runs to 14 residues.

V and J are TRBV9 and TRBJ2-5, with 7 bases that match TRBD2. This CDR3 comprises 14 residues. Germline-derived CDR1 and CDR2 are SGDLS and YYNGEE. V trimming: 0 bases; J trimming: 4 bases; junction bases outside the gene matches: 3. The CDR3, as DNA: TGTGCCAGCAGCGTAGCTGGGGGGGTAGAGACCCAGTACTTC. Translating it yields CASSVAGGVETQYF.

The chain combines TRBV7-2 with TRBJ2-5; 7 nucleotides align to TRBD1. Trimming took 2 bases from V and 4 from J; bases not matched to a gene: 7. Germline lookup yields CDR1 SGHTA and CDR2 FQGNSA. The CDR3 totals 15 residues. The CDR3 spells CASSLFKGAGETQYF. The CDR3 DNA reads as TGTGCCAGCAGCTTATTTAAGGGGGCCGGAGAGACCCAGTACTTC.

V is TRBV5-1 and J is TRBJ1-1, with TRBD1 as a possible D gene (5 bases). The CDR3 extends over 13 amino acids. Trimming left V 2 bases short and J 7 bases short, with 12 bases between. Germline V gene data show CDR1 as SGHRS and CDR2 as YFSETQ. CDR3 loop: CASSFSTTDEAFF. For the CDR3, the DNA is TGCGCCAGCAGCTTTTCGACGACAGATGAAGCTTTCTTT.

CDR3 nucleotides: TGTGCCAGCACCCTTGGGAGGGGTACTCAGCCCCAGCATTTT. Its translation: CASTLGRGTQPQHF. This sequence joins TRBV28 and TRBJ1-5, with a tentative D call TRBD1 (5 bases). The CDR3 contains 14 residues. The V gene's germline CDR1 is MDHEN and CDR2 SYDVKM. Trimming left V 7 bases short and J 6 bases short, with 16 bases between.

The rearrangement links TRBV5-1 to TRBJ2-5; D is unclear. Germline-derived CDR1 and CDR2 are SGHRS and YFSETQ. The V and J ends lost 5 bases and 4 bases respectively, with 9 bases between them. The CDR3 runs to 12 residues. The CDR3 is CASSGGIETQYF. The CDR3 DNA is TGCGCCAGCAGTGGCGGAATAGAGACCCAGTACTTC.

The CDR3 DNA reads as TGTGCCAGCAGCCCCGGTGATAGCGGGGGCCAAGAGACCCAGTACTTC. It codes for CASSPGDSGGQETQYF. The chain carries TRBV7-2 and TRBJ2-5; 9 positions match TRBD2. V lost 5 bases and J lost 1; bases outside the gene matches: 8. The CDR3 spans 16 residues. From germline, CDR1 is SGHTA and CDR2 FQGNSA.

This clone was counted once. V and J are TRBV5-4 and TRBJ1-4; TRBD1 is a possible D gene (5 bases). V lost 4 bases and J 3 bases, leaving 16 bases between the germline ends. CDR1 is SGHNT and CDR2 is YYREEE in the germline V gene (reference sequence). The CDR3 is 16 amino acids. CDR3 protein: CASSGGDDKANEKLFF. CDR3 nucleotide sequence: TGTGCCAGCAGCGGGGGGGACGACAAGGCTAATGAAAAACTGTTTTTT.

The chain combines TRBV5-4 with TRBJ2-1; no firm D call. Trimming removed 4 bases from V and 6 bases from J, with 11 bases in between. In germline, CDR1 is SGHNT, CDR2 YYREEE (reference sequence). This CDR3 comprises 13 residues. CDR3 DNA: TGTGCCAGCAGCCCCCCGCGAGGCAATGAGCAGTTCTTC. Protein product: CASSPPRGNEQFF.

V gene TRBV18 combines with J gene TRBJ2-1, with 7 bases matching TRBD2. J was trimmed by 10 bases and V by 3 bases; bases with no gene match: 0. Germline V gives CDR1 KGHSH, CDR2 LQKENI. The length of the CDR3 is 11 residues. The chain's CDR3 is CASSPGGEQFF. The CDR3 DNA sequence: TGTGCCAGCTCACCGGGGGGGGAGCAGTTCTTC.

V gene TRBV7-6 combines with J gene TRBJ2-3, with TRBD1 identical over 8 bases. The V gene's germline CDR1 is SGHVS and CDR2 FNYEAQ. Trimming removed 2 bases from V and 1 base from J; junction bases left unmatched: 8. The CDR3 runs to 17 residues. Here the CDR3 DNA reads TGTGCCAGCAGCTTAACCCCGGACAGGGCGGGCACAGATACGCAGTATTTT. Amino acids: CASSLTPDRAGTDTQYF.

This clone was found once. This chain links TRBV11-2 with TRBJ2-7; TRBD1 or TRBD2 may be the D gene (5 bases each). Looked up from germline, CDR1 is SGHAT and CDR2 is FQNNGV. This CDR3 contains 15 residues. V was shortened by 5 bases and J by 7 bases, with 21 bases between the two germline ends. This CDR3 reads CASSALGHPEGEQYV. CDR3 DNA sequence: TGTGCCAGCAGCGCCCTAGGACACCCTGAGGGGGAGCAGTACGTC.

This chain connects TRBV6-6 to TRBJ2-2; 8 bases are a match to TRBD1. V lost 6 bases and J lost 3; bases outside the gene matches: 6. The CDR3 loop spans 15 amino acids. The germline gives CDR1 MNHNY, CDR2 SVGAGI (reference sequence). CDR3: CASSLQGAHTGELFF. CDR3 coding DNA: TGTGCCAGCAGCCTTCAGGGGGCGCACACCGGGGAGCTGTTTTTT.

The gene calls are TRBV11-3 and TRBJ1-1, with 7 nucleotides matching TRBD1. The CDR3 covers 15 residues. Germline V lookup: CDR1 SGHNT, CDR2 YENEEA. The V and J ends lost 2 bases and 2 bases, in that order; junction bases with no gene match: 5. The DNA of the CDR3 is TGTGCCAGCAGCTTATACGGGACAGCTAACACTGAAGCTTTCTTT. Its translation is CASSLYGTANTEAFF. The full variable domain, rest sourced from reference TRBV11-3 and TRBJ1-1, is EAGVVQSPRYKIIEKKQPVAFWCNPISGHNTLYWYLQNLGQGPELLIRYENEEAVDDSQLPKDRFSAERLKGVDSTLKIQPAELGDSAVYLCASSLYGTANTEAFFGQGTRLTVV.

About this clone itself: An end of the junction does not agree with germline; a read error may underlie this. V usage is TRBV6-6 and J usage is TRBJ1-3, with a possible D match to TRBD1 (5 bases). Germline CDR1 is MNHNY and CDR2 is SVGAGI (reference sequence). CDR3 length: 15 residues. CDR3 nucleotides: TGTACCAGCAGGGATGACATCAGCTCTGGAAACACCATATATTTT. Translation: CTSRDDISSGNTIYF.